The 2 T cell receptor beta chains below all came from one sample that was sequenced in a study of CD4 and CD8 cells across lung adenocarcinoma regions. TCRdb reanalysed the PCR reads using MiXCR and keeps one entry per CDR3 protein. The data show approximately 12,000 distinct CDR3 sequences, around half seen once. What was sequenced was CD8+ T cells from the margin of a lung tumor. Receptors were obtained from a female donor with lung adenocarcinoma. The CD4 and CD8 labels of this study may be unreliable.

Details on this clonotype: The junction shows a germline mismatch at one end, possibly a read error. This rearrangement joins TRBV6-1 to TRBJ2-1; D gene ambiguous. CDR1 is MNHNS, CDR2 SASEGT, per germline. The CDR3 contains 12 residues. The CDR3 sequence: CASSEAGSPQYF. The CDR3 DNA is TGTGCCAGCAGTGAAGCGGGCAGTCCGCAGTATTTC.

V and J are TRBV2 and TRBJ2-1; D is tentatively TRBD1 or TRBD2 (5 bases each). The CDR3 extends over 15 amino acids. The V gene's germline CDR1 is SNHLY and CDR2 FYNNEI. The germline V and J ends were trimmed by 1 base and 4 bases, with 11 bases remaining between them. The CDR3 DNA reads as TGTGCCAGCAGTGAAGGGCCGGGACGGTACAATGAGCAGTTCTTC. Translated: CASSEGPGRYNEQFF.